The 25 T cell receptor beta chains reported below all come from one sample, sequenced in a study of blood T cell repertoires in COVID-19. The table came from immunoSEQ multiplex PCR; TCRdb's copy has only in-frame clones and leaves some out. The sample has around 120,000 clones, about nine tenths seen once. The specimen was peripheral blood. These receptors all come from a human donor with active COVID-19. The donor label of this sample is uncertain.

This clone was counted only a few times. The V call is TRBV4-3, the J call TRBJ1-5; D is unresolved. Germline-derived CDR1 and CDR2 are LGHNA and YSLEER. The V gene lost 0 bases and the J gene lost 4 bases, with 10 bases spanning the gap. The CDR3 contains 15 residues. In nucleotides, the CDR3 is TGCGCCAGCAGCCAAGATAGGCAGGTAAATCAGCCCCAGCATTTT. Residues: CASSQDRQVNQPQHF.

The CDR3 nucleotides read TGCACCAGCAGCCAAGTGAGCCGACAGGGCCCCCAGACTAATGAAAAACTGTTTTTT. It codes for CTSSQVSRQGPQTNEKLFF. This rearrangement joins TRBV1 to TRBJ1-4; no check of the table's D call, TRBD1, against the DNA was made. TRBV1 is assigned pseudogene status. The CDR3 covers 19 residues.

J is TRBJ1-1 and V is TRBV5-1, with 7 bases identical to TRBD1. Trimming cost V 4 bases and J 3 bases; bases outside gene matches: 6. There are 14 residues in the CDR3. The V gene's germline CDR1 is SGHRS and CDR2 YFSETQ. CDR3 DNA: TGCGCCAGCAGCAGGGAACAGGGGTACACTGAAGCTTTCTTT. Translating it yields CASSREQGYTEAFF.

This chain joins TRBV28 and TRBJ1-1; no reliable D call. CDR1 and CDR2 (germline): MDHEN, SYDVKM. V lost 1 base, J lost 11 bases, and 11 bases lay in between. The CDR3 is made up of 12 amino acids. CDR3 in amino acids: CASSLSERRAFF. The CDR3 DNA is TGTGCCAGCAGTTTATCCGAAAGGAGGGCTTTCTTT.

CDR3 nucleotide sequence: TGTGCCAGCAGTTTCCGGGGGGCCCCAGGCTACACCTTC. Its protein product is CASSFRGAPGYTF. The chain has TRBV28 and TRBJ1-2; D perhaps matches TRBD1 (6 bases). There are 13 residues in the CDR3. Trimming stripped 3 bases from V and 8 bases from J, with 13 bases between. Germline CDR1 is MDHEN and CDR2 is SYDVKM.

This clone was found a few times. The chain joins TRBV5-4 to TRBJ2-7; 7 nucleotides line up with TRBD1. Trimming took 4 bases from V and 0 from J; bases not matched to a gene: 7. The germline gives CDR1 SGHNT, CDR2 YYREEE (reference sequence). There are 15 residues in the CDR3. DNA for the CDR3: TGTGCCAGCAGCATGACAGGGAGAAGCTCCTACGAGCAGTACTTC. The encoded protein is CASSMTGRSSYEQYF.

The rearrangement joins TRBV19 to TRBJ2-5; TRBD2 aligns across 8 bases. Germline assignment: CDR1 LNHDA and CDR2 SQIVND (reference sequence). This CDR3 region has 16 residues. Trimming took 3 bases from V and 0 from J; bases not matched to a gene: 6. CDR3 nucleotide sequence: TGTGCCAGTAGTATCCTCGTAGCGGGGAACCAAGAGACCCAGTACTTC. Protein sequence: CASSILVAGNQETQYF. Full variable domain (rest looked up from reference TRBV19 and TRBJ2-5): DGGITQSPKYLFRKEGQNVTLSCEQNLNHDAMYWYRQDPGQGLRLIYYSQIVNDFQKGDIAEGYSVSREKKESFPLTVTSAQKNPTAFYLCASSILVAGNQETQYFGPGTRLLVL.

This clone was seen only a few times. CDR3 DNA sequence: TGCGCCAGCAGCTTGGACAGTATCATCTATGGCTACACCTTC. It specifies CASSLDSIIYGYTF. The gene calls are TRBV5-1 and TRBJ1-2; D uncertain. The V gene's germline CDR1 is SGHRS and CDR2 YFSETQ. The V and J ends lost 0 bases and 4 bases respectively, with 10 bases between them. The CDR3 spans 14 residues.

In its sample, this clone was seen once. The rearrangement joins TRBV9 to TRBJ2-1; 10 nucleotides agree with TRBD2. Looked up from germline, CDR1 is SGDLS and CDR2 is YYNGEE. The V gene end was trimmed by 3 bases and the J gene end by 3 bases; junction bases not matched to a gene: 12. CDR3 length equals 18 residues. CDR3: CASSEPKKRGGVYNEQFF. CDR3 bases: TGTGCCAGCAGCGAGCCCAAGAAGCGGGGGGGCGTCTACAATGAGCAGTTCTTC.

This sequence joins TRBV7-8 and TRBJ1-1, with D hard to call. V was clipped by 8 bases and J by 11 bases, with 21 bases between them. The CDR3 is made up of 13 amino acids. Germline loops: CDR1 SGHVS, CDR2 FQNEAQ. The CDR3 bases are TGTGCCAGCTCGGACCCGGAGGAGGCTCGCGCTTTCTTT. Encoded protein: CASSDPEEARAFF.

The chain uses TRBV4-3 and TRBJ1-4; no clear D. From germline, CDR1 is LGHNA and CDR2 YSLEER. This CDR3 has 13 residues. The V end was cut by 4 bases, the J end by 5 bases, with 8 bases between. The CDR3 sequence is CASSPSLNEKLFF. The CDR3 DNA sequence: TGCGCCAGCAGCCCCTCCCTAAATGAAAAACTGTTTTTT.

The chain is built from TRBV7-7 and TRBJ2-2, with D possibly TRBD1 on 5 matching bases. V dropped 5 bases and J dropped 5 bases, with 18 bases sitting between them. The CDR3 covers 16 residues. Germline V gene data show CDR1 as SSHAT and CDR2 as FNYEAQ (reference sequence). The CDR3 spells CASSHHAGLWTGELFF. CDR3 DNA: TGTGCCAGCAGCCATCACGCAGGGCTGTGGACCGGGGAGCTGTTTTTT. Full variable domain (outside the CDR3, taken from reference TRBV7-7 and TRBJ2-2): GAGVSQSPRYKVTKRGQDVTLRCDPISSHATLYWYQQALGQGPEFLTYFNYEAQPDKSGLPSDRFSAERPEGSISTLTIQRTEQRDSAMYRCASSHHAGLWTGELFFGEGSRLTVL.

The gene calls are TRBV7-2 and TRBJ2-3, with D perhaps matching TRBD2 (6 bases). V lost 4 bases and J 0 bases, leaving 14 bases between the germline ends. CDR1 is SGHTA, CDR2 FQGNSA, per germline. The CDR3 has 16 amino acids. This CDR3 is CASSSQAGSSTDTQYF. CDR3 DNA: TGTGCCAGCAGCTCTCAAGCGGGTTCGAGCACAGATACGCAGTATTTT.

This chain joins TRBV7-9 and TRBJ2-3; TRBD2 agrees at 10 bases. Germline CDR1 is SEHNR and CDR2 is FQNEAQ (reference sequence). After removal of 10 bases from V and 3 bases from J, the junction contained 7 bases not matched to a gene. The CDR3 covers 14 residues. Here the CDR3 DNA reads TGTGCCACGCAAGGGGGACTAGCGACAGATACGCAGTATTTT. This gives the protein CATQGGLATDTQYF.

This chain links TRBV30 with TRBJ1-1, with D possibly TRBD1 on 5 matching bases. Trimming removed 3 bases at V and 0 bases at J, with 17 bases between. CDR1 is GTSNPN and CDR2 is SVGIG in the germline V gene (reference sequence). The CDR3 contains 16 residues. The CDR3 DNA is TGTGCCTGGAGGCGGGGCGGGGGGACGATGAACACTGAAGCTTTCTTT. This encodes CAWRRGGGTMNTEAFF.

The chain employs TRBV18 and TRBJ2-2; D may be TRBD2 (6 bases). Germline-derived CDR1 and CDR2 are KGHSH and LQKENI. The CDR3 is made up of 16 amino acids. Trimming shortened V by 1 base and J by 4 bases, and 13 bases separated the two germline ends. As DNA, the CDR3 is TGTGCCAGCTCACCACTCCCCCCGGAGGGCACCGGGGAGCTGTTTTTT. Residues: CASSPLPPEGTGELFF. The whole variable domain, filled in from reference TRBV18 and TRBJ2-2, reads NAGVMQNPRHLVRRRGQEARLRCSPMKGHSHVYWYRQLPEEGLKFMVYLQKENIIDESGMPKERFSAEFPKEGPSILRIQQVVRGDSAAYFCASSPLPPEGTGELFFGEGSRLTVL.

The chain is built from TRBV2 and TRBJ2-7; D is unclear. CDR3 length: 12 amino acids. Trimming pared 6 bases from V and 4 bases from J, leaving 10 bases between. The germline gives CDR1 SNHLY, CDR2 FYNNEI. The CDR3 DNA reads as TGTGCCAGCAGCCCCGATCAGTACGAGCAGTACTTC. Encoded protein: CASSPDQYEQYF.

In its sample, this clone was seen once. This chain joins TRBV6-6 and TRBJ1-1; TRBD1 agrees at 7 bases. The germline V gene has CDR1 MNHNY and CDR2 SVGAGI (reference sequence). CDR3 length equals 14 residues. The V and J ends lost 0 bases and 7 bases, in that order; junction bases with no gene match: 5. The CDR3 is CASSYSEGANEAFF. CDR3 DNA: TGTGCCAGCAGTTACTCCGAGGGGGCGAATGAAGCTTTCTTT.

The chain recombines TRBV7-6 with TRBJ2-5, with 8 bases matching TRBD2. V lost 3 bases and J lost 2; bases outside the gene matches: 17. Germline V lookup: CDR1 SGHVS, CDR2 FNYEAQ. This CDR3 has 19 residues. CDR3 sequence reads: CASSFGQFGLANPQETQYF. The CDR3 DNA reads TGTGCCAGCAGCTTCGGGCAGTTCGGACTAGCTAACCCGCAAGAGACCCAGTACTTC.

This chain links TRBV9 with TRBJ1-2, with D hard to call. V lost 4 bases to trimming and J lost 4 bases, with 14 bases between them. The CDR3 sequence is 14 residues long. Looked up from germline, CDR1 is SGDLS and CDR2 is YYNGEE. DNA for the CDR3: TGTGCCAGCAGCCCGACGGCGAGGCTCTATGGCTACACCTTC. Amino acids: CASSPTARLYGYTF.

The chain joins TRBV7-2 to TRBJ2-3, with D unresolved. The V gene lost 4 bases and the J gene lost 2 bases, with 4 bases spanning the gap. The germline V gene encodes CDR1 SGHTA and CDR2 FQGNSA. This CDR3 region has 12 residues. Here the CDR3 reads CASSSFTDTQYF. CDR3 nucleotide sequence: TGTGCCAGCAGCTCCTTCACAGATACGCAGTATTTT.

The CDR3 is CATSRDLRQGSGYTF. The DNA of the CDR3 is TGTGCCACCAGCAGAGATCTAAGGCAGGGGAGTGGCTACACCTTC. The V and J genes are TRBV15 and TRBJ1-2, with D possibly TRBD1 on 6 matching bases. The V gene lost 0 bases and the J gene lost 7 bases, with 15 bases spanning the gap. The CDR3 consists of 15 residues. Germline CDR1 is LNHNV and CDR2 is YYDKDF (reference sequence).

This clone appeared once. The chain is built from TRBV7-2 and TRBJ2-7; possible D gene TRBD2, 5 bases. The CDR3 has 13 amino acids. From germline, CDR1 is SGHTA and CDR2 FQGNSA. With 5 bases removed from V and 3 bases from J, the gap between germline ends came to 11 bases. CDR3 nucleotide sequence: TGTGCCAGCAGCCAGAGGGTCGGCTACGAGCAGTACTTC. Amino acid sequence: CASSQRVGYEQYF.

CDR3 protein: CASGLVGQAGGHGGRDTQYF. CDR3 DNA: TGTGCTAGTGGTTTGGTCGGGCAAGCGGGGGGGCATGGTGGAAGGGATACGCAGTATTTT. The V call is TRBV12-5, the J call TRBJ2-3; 10 nucleotides align to TRBD2. Germline V gene lookup returns CDR1 LGHNT and CDR2 FRNRAP. This CDR3 has 20 residues. V lost 0 bases to trimming and J lost 6 bases; unmatched junction nucleotides: 18. Filled out from reference TRBV12-5 and TRBJ2-3, the complete variable domain reads DARVTQTPRHKVTEMGQEVTMRCQPILGHNTVFWYRQTMMQGLELLAYFRNRAPLDDSGMPKDRFSAEMPDATLATLKIQPSEPRDSAVYFCASGLVGQAGGHGGRDTQYFGPGTRLTVL.

V and J are TRBV27 and TRBJ1-4; 12 positions agree with TRBD1. V shed 1 base, J shed 8 bases, and the junction held 8 bases outside the gene matches. In germline, CDR1 is MNHEY, CDR2 SMNVEV (reference sequence). The CDR3 runs 17 residues. Here the CDR3 DNA reads TGTGCCAGCAGTTTATTACCGGGACAGGGGGCTCAAGAAAAACTGTTTTTT. This translates into CASSLLPGQGAQEKLFF. Filled out from reference TRBV27 and TRBJ1-4, the complete variable domain reads EAQVTQNPRYLITVTGKKLTVTCSQNMNHEYMSWYRQDPGLGLRQIYYSMNVEVTDKGDVPEGYKVSRKEKRNFPLILESPSPNQTSLYFCASSLLPGQGAQEKLFFGSGTQLSVL.